The 18 T cell receptor beta chains below all came from one sample that was sequenced in a study of T cell repertoires in cytomegalovirus infection. TCRdb independently ran MiXCR on the reads; one entry per CDR3 protein. The sample includes roughly 180,000 distinct CDR3 sequences, 25% to 30% of them seen just once. The sequenced sample was PBMCs. All receptors derive from a human donor in good health (CMV status not recorded). Some clones in this sample may be carry-over from other donors' samples.

This rearrangement joins TRBV5-6 to TRBJ2-1, with no clear D. V dropped 3 bases and J dropped 10 bases, with 11 bases sitting between them. This CDR3 has 12 amino acids. CDR1 SGHDT and CDR2 YYEEEE come from the germline V gene. The CDR3 DNA follows: TGTGCCAGCAGCTCCACTGGCTTCGAGCAGTTCTTC. As protein: CASSSTGFEQFF.

This clonotype was detected only a few times. The genes are TRBV20-1 and TRBJ1-2; a weak D match, TRBD1 (5 bases). Per germline, CDR1 DFQATT and CDR2 SNEGSKA (reference sequence). V gave up 0 bases and J gave up 3 bases, with 11 bases separating them. The CDR3 contains 14 residues. The CDR3 sequence: CSARDQGGHYGYTF. The CDR3 bases are TGCAGTGCTAGAGATCAGGGAGGCCACTATGGCTACACCTTC.

This clonotype was detected ten times or more. This rearrangement joins TRBV7-2 to TRBJ2-3; D possibly corresponds to TRBD1 (5 bases). CDR1 SGHTA and CDR2 FQGNSA come from the germline V gene. The ends were cut back, 5 bases at V and 2 bases at J, with 17 bases in the middle. This CDR3 contains 16 residues. For the CDR3, the DNA is TGTGCCAGCAGCCCCAGACGTGCCAGGGCCACAGATACGCAGTATTTT. Translating gives CASSPRRARATDTQYF.

The sample holds a few counts of this clonotype. V usage is TRBV29-1 and J usage is TRBJ1-5; 8 nucleotides match TRBD1. J gave up 3 bases and V 4 bases, and 2 bases lay outside the gene matches. This CDR3 contains 13 residues. In germline, CDR1 is SQVTM, CDR2 ANQGSEA. The CDR3 DNA reads TGCAGCGTTGTGGACAGGGACAATCAGCCCCAGCATTTT. Amino acid sequence: CSVVDRDNQPQHF.

This clonotype was seen more than once but under ten times. V and J are TRBV12-5 and TRBJ1-1, with a possible D match to TRBD1 (6 bases). In germline, CDR1 is LGHNT, CDR2 FRNRAP. This CDR3 comprises 15 residues. V shed 8 bases and J shed 1 base, with 17 bases lying between them. In DNA form, the CDR3 reads TGTGCTAGTCTGAGGGCCTCAGGGGCGAACACTGAAGCTTTCTTT. It is translated as CASLRASGANTEAFF.

The V gene is TRBV6-8, the J gene TRBJ1-1; no clear D. V was cut by 8 bases and J by 5 bases, with 9 bases left in between. CDR3 size: 11 residues. Germline CDR1 reads MNHGY; CDR2 reads SAAAGT. In nucleotides, the CDR3 is TGTGCCAGCGGATGGGAGACTGAAGCTTTCTTT. Translating it yields CASGWETEAFF.

This chain uses TRBV10-2 with TRBJ2-1; D could derive from TRBD1 or TRBD2 (5 bases each). The CDR3 length is 17 residues. Germline loops: CDR1 WSHSY, CDR2 SAAADI. Trimming left V 0 bases short and J 0 bases short, with 12 bases between. The CDR3 reads CASSESGVYSSYNEQFF. CDR3 bases: TGCGCCAGCAGTGAGTCGGGGGTGTACAGCTCCTACAATGAGCAGTTCTTC.

This clonotype was counted between two and nine times. The chain carries TRBV3-1 and TRBJ2-1; 7 positions agree with TRBD2. In germline, CDR1 is LGHDT, CDR2 YNNKEL (reference sequence). The V gene end was trimmed by 0 bases and the J gene end by 9 bases; junction bases not matched to a gene: 11. This CDR3 is 16 amino acids long. The CDR3 protein is CASSQDRGGGRSEQFF. The DNA of the CDR3 is TGTGCCAGCAGCCAAGATCGGGGCGGGGGAAGAAGTGAGCAGTTCTTC.

This clonotype was seen a few times. The chain is built from TRBV29-1 and TRBJ2-7; D remains unclear. With 4 bases removed from V and 1 base from J, the gap between germline ends came to 8 bases. Germline CDR1 reads SQVTM; CDR2 reads ANQGSEA. CDR3 length: 12 residues. CDR3 sequence (DNA): TGCAGCGTTGCGCAACAGTCCTACGAGCAGTACTTC. This encodes CSVAQQSYEQYF.

Worth noting for this clonotype: Because the CDR3 is missing its conserved closing phenylalanine or tryptophan, this is likely a read error. J is TRBJ2-7 and V is TRBV27; TRBD2 is a possible D gene (6 bases). Trimming took off 4 bases at V and 3 bases at J, with 7 bases between the two ends. CDR3 size: 12 residues. Germline V gene data show CDR1 as MNHEY and CDR2 as SMNVEV (reference sequence). CDR3 protein: CASSSSDYEQYL. The CDR3 region has the DNA TGTGCCAGCAGTTCTAGCGACTACGAGCAGTACTTA.

The chain joins TRBV6-2 or TRBV6-3 to TRBJ2-4; 9 bases line up with TRBD2. Losses at the gene ends were 0 bases for V and 6 bases for J; bases not matched to a gene: 3. The CDR3 totals 15 residues. Per the germline V gene, CDR1 is MNHEY and CDR2 is SVGEGT. CDR3 DNA: TGTGCCAGCAGTTACTCTGGGACTAGCTCAAACATTCAGTACTTC. As protein: CASSYSGTSSNIQYF.

The J gene is TRBJ2-1, the V gene TRBV2; D is uncertain. The CDR3 sequence is 11 residues long. Trimming removed 4 bases from V and 7 bases from J, with 5 bases in between. Germline V gene sequence: CDR1 SNHLY, CDR2 FYNNEI. The CDR3 DNA follows: TGTGCCAGCAGTGCTACGAATGAGCAGTTCTTC. This codes for CASSATNEQFF.

This clonotype was seen a single time. The chain joins TRBV3-1 to TRBJ1-1; D might be TRBD1 (5 bases). Looked up from germline, CDR1 is LGHDT and CDR2 is YNNKEL (reference sequence). The CDR3 is made up of 14 amino acids. V dropped 0 bases and J dropped 4 bases, with 9 bases sitting between them. The CDR3 DNA sequence: TGTGCCAGCAGCCAAGAGGAGAGGGGCACTGAAGCTTTCTTT. The encoded protein is CASSQEERGTEAFF.

This clonotype has just a few counts. The chain uses TRBV7-2 and TRBJ2-1; 11 nucleotides match TRBD2. This CDR3 is 17 amino acids long. V gave up 5 bases and J gave up 0 bases; unmatched junction bases: 6. CDR1 and CDR2 (germline): SGHTA, FQGNSA. This CDR3 reads CASSPKGLADSYNEQFF. The CDR3, as DNA: TGTGCCAGCAGCCCAAAGGGACTAGCGGACTCCTACAATGAGCAGTTCTTC.

The rearrangement links TRBV19 to TRBJ1-2, with TRBD1 matching 8 bases. The CDR3 extends over 15 amino acids. Losses at the gene ends were 5 bases for V and 2 bases for J; bases not matched to a gene: 7. Germline CDR1 reads LNHDA; CDR2 reads SQIVND (reference sequence). CDR3 DNA sequence: TGTGCCAGTAGTGCCCGACAGGGGACCAACTATGGCTACACCTTC. Its translation: CASSARQGTNYGYTF.

In this sample, this clonotype turned up many times. This chain joins TRBV11-2 and TRBJ2-6; D might be TRBD1 (6 bases). The CDR3 loop spans 16 amino acids. In germline, CDR1 is SGHAT, CDR2 FQNNGV. The germline V and J ends were trimmed by 6 bases and 0 bases, with 12 bases remaining between them. The chain's CDR3 is CASRMGQNSGANVLTF. CDR3 sequence (DNA): TGTGCCAGCAGAATGGGACAAAACTCTGGGGCCAACGTCCTGACTTTC.

The rearrangement links TRBV7-2 to TRBJ2-1; TRBD1 matches 7 bases. Germline lookup yields CDR1 SGHTA and CDR2 FQGNSA. There are 15 residues in the CDR3. V lost 4 bases and J lost 3; bases outside the gene matches: 6. The CDR3 nucleotides are TGTGCCAGCAGCTCCAGACAGGGCTACTACAATGAGCAGTTCTTC. Translation gives CASSSRQGYYNEQFF. Using reference TRBV7-2 and TRBJ2-1 for the parts outside the CDR3, the full variable domain is GAGVSQSPSNKVTEKGKDVELRCDPISGHTALYWYRQSLGQGLEFLIYFQGNSAPDKSGLPSDRFSAERTGGSVSTLTIQRTQQEDSAVYLCASSSRQGYYNEQFFGPGTRLTVL.

This clonotype was seen more than once but under ten times. V is TRBV6-1 and J is TRBJ2-7; 9 bases agree with TRBD1. The CDR3 runs to 14 residues. CDR1 is MNHNS, CDR2 SASEGT, per germline. V gave up 6 bases and J gave up 6 bases; unmatched junction bases: 9. CDR3 protein: CASRLRDRVGEQYF. In DNA form, the CDR3 reads TGTGCCAGCAGGCTCCGGGACAGGGTTGGCGAGCAGTACTTC.